This TCR beta chain was recorded in a study of cytomegalovirus exposure and HLA in healthy donors. For the study at large: The approximately 120 validation repertoires were produced on the same platform as the 550 to 700 repertoires of the first cohort. This was reported in a later analysis.

As for this clone: Antigen specificity is unknown.

Germline lookup yields CDR1 KGHSH and CDR2 LQKENI. The V end was cut by 6 bases, the J end by 2 bases, with 17 bases between. The length of the CDR3 is 15 residues. TCRdb's copy holds only in-frame clones and misses some; the assay was immunoSEQ multiplex PCR. This table has 99,000 or so clones, approximately 86% appearing once. Study results and caveats: Researchers counted roughly 160 TCR beta chains as cytomegalovirus-associated. CMV antigen specificity of a few CMV-associated chains was confirmed in vitro.

The material sequenced was PBMCs. V is TRBV18 and J is TRBJ2-7, with D possibly being TRBD1 (7 bases). This receptor was obtained from a woman aged 18-29 years in good health and CMV-seropositive. The CDR3 loop is CASSPHPGGTYEQYF. The CDR3 DNA is TGTGCCAGCTCCCCGCACCCAGGGGGGACCTACGAGCAGTACTTC.